The text below deals with one T cell receptor (beta chain). Sequencing of TCR beta was performed on blood CD8+ T cells and on blood CD4+ T cells. Each multiple sclerosis control was a treatment-naive patient with relapsing-remitting disease that was either stable or active. About 0.5 to 1 ug RNA was reverse transcribed with random hexamers. An immunoSEQ multiplex PCR generated amplified TCR beta CDR3 products spanning 54 Vbeta and 13 Jbeta. MiXCR was run by TCRdb on the immunoSEQ multiplex PCR reads, yielding one entry per CDR3 protein. The sample holds 300,000 to 350,000 distinct CDR3 sequences, about 91% seen once. The CDR3 spans 15 residues. V was shortened by 3 bases and J by 4 bases, with 14 bases between the two germline ends. Germline V gene data show CDR1 as MNHEY and CDR2 as SMNVEV (reference sequence). The data belong to a study of CD8 T cells in Susac syndrome.

V usage is TRBV27 and J usage is TRBJ2-3; possibly TRBD2 for D (6 bases). Sequencing was carried out using CD4+ T cells from PBMCs. This TCR derives from a human donor with multiple sclerosis. Here the CDR3 reads CASSLWRRGADTQYF. CDR3 nucleotides: TGTGCCAGCAGTTTGTGGCGGAGGGGCGCAGATACGCAGTATTTT.